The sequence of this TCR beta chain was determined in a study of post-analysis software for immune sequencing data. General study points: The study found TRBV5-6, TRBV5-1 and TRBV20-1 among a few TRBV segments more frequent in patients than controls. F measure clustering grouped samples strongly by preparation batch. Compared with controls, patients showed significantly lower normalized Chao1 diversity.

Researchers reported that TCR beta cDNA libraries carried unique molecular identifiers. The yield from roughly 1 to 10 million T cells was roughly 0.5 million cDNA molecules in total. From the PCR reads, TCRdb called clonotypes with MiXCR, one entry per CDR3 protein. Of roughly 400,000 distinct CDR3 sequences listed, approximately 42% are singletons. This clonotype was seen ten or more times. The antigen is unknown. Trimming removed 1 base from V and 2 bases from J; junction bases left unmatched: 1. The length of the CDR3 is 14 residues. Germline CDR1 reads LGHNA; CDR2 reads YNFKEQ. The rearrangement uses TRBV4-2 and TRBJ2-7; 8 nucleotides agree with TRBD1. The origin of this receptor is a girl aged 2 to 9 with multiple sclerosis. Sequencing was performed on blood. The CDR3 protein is CASSQGQGTYEQYF. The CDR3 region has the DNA TGTGCCAGCAGCCAAGGACAGGGGACCTACGAGCAGTACTTC.